This T cell receptor beta chain is from a study of blood T cell repertoires in COVID-19. The table came from immunoSEQ multiplex PCR; TCRdb's copy has only in-frame clones and leaves some out. The sample yields about 200,000 clones, roughly nine tenths seen once. The source is a woman between 65 and 79 years old with acute or convalescent COVID-19. The sequencing input was peripheral blood.

The CDR3 sequence is CASSRGGYNEQFF. CDR3 DNA sequence: TGTGCCAGCAGTCGCGGGGGGTACAATGAGCAGTTCTTC. This chain uses TRBV28 with TRBJ2-1, with 8 nucleotides matching TRBD2. The CDR3 consists of 13 residues. Germline CDR1 reads MDHEN; CDR2 reads SYDVKM. Trimming removed 5 bases from V and 4 bases from J; junction bases left unmatched: 1.